The present T cell receptor beta chain was sequenced within a study of beta chain features in type 1 diabetes. Findings and caveats of the study: PCR might favor shorter templates, equally in patients and controls. In every one of the four CD4+ subsets, TCRB CDR3s were moderately but significantly shorter in Type 1 diabetes patients.

Since all of the isolated RNA was reverse transcribed, expressed TCRB transcripts were what got sequenced. Profiled with immunoSEQ multiplex PCR; TCRdb holds only in-frame clones, not every one. There are 250,000 or so clones in the sample; roughly 30% occur only once, and more than 3% lies in the top ten. J lost 2 bases, V lost 8 bases, and 6 bases had no gene match. CDR3 length: 14 amino acids. The V gene's germline CDR1 is MNHEY and CDR2 SMNVEV (reference sequence). As for this clone: Its antigen remains unidentified.

This rearrangement joins TRBV27 to TRBJ2-1, with TRBD1 matching over 7 bases. The receptor was isolated from a man aged 25-45 years in good health. Sequences were obtained from central memory CD4+ T cells from blood. CDR3: CASRQGFTYNEQFF. CDR3 bases: TGTGCCAGCCGACAGGGTTTCACCTACAATGAGCAGTTCTTC.